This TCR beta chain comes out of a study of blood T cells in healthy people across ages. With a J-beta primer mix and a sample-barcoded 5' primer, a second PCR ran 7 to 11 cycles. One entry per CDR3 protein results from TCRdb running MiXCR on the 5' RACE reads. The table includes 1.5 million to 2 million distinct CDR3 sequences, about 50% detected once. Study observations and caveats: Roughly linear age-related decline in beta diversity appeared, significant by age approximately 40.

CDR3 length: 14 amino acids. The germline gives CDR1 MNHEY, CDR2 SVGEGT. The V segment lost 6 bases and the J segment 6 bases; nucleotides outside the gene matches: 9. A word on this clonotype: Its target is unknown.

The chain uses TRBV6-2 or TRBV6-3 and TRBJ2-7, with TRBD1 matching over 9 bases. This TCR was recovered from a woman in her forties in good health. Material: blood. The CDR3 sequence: CASSHGTGFSEQYF. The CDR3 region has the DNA TGTGCCAGCAGCCACGGGACAGGGTTCTCCGAGCAGTACTTC.